The 3 T cell receptor beta chains below come from one sample, sequenced in a study of neurological immune-mediated disorders. Each CDR3 protein is one row after TCRdb ran MiXCR on the 5' RACE reads. Of some 57,000 distinct CDR3 sequences in the sample, 3.8% were seen once. The specimen was PBMCs. Every receptor here comes from a man aged 60-69 years with multiple sclerosis.

This clonotype appeared many times. The chain links TRBV10-3 to TRBJ2-2; D may be TRBD2 (6 bases). The CDR3 runs to 13 residues. V was trimmed by 6 bases and J by 6 bases, leaving 11 bases between them. Germline CDR1 and CDR2: ENHRY and SYGVKD. As DNA, the CDR3 is TGTGCCATCAGGCGGGGCTTAGCCGGGGAGCTGTTTTTT. Protein: CAIRRGLAGELFF.

The genes are TRBV6-5 and TRBJ2-7; TRBD1 agrees at 8 bases. Per germline, CDR1 MNHEY and CDR2 SVGAGI. V lost 7 bases, J lost 2 bases, and 7 bases stayed unmatched. This CDR3 is built from 14 residues. This chain's CDR3 is CASTGRGQAYEQYF. The CDR3 region has the DNA TGTGCCAGCACGGGAAGGGGACAGGCCTACGAGCAGTACTTC.

By share, this clonotype ranks as medium-sized. The rearrangement uses TRBV24-1 and TRBJ2-1; D tentatively fits TRBD1 or TRBD2 (5 bases each). V lost 4 bases, J lost 7 bases, and 28 bases lay in between. CDR3 size: 19 residues. CDR1 is KGHDR, CDR2 SFDVKD, per germline. The chain's CDR3 is CATSDRVGLSGRPTNEQFF. The CDR3 region has the DNA TGTGCCACCAGTGACAGGGTCGGGCTGAGCGGACGACCTACGAATGAGCAGTTCTTC.